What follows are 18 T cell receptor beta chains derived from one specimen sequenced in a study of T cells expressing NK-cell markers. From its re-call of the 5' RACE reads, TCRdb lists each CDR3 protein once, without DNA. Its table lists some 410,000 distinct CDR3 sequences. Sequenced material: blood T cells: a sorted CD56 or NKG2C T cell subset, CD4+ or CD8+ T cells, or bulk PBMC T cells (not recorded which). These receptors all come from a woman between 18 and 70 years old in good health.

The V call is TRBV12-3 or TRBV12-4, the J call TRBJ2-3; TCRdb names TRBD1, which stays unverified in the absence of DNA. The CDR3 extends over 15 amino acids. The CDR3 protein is CASSSTGFGRDTQYF.

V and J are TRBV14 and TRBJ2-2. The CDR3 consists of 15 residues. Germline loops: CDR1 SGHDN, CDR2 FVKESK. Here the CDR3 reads CASSQDRQEIGELFF.

This CDR3 is CSASPRVLGLGTQYF. The V and J genes are TRBV20-1 and TRBJ2-3. The CDR3 covers 15 residues. Germline CDR1 reads DFQATT; CDR2 reads SNEGSKA (reference sequence).

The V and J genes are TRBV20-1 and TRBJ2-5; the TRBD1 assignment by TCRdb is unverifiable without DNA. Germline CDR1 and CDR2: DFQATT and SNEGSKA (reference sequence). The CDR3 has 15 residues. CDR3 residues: CSAIIGGAYQETQYF.

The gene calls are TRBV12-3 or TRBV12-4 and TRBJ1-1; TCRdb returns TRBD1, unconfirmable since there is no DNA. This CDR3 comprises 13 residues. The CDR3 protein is CASSPGQGLGAFF.

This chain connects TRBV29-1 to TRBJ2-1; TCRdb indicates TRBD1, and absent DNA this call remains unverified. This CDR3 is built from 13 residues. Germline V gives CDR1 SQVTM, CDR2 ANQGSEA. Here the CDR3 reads CSALRGVYNEQFF.

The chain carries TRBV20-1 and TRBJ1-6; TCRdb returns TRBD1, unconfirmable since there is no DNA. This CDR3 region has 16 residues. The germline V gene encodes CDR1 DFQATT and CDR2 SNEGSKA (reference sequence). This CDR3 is CSARAGRRGPGSPLHF.

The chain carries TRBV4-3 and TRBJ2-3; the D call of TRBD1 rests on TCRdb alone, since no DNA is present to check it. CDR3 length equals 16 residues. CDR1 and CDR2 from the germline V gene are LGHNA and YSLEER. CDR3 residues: CASSPRRGEGTDTQYF.

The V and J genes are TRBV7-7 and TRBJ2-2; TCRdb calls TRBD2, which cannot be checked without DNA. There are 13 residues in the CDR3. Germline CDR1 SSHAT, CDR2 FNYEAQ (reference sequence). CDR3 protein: CASSSLAGGELFF.

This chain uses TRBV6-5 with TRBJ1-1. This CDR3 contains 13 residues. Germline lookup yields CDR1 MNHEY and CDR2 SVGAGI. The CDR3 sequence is CASSYYLNTEAFF.

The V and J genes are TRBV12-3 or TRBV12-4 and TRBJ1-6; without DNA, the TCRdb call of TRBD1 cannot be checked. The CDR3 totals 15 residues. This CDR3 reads CASRRTGKHNSPLHF.

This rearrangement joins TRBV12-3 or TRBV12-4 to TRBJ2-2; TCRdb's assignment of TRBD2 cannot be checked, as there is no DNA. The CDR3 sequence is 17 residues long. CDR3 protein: CASSLGLAGGGTGELFF.

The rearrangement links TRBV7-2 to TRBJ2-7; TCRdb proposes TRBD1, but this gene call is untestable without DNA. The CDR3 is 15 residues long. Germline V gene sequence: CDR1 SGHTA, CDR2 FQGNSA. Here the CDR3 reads CASSLGGPGGYEQYF. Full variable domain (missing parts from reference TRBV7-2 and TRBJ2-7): GAGVSQSPSNKVTEKGKDVELRCDPISGHTALYWYRQSLGQGLEFLIYFQGNSAPDKSGLPSDRFSAERTGGSVSTLTIQRTQQEDSAVYLCASSLGGPGGYEQYFGPGTRLTVT.

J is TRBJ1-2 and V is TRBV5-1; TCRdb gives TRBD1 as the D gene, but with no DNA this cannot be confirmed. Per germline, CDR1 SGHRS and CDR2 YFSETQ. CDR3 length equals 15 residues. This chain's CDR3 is CASALLMGVGDGYTF.

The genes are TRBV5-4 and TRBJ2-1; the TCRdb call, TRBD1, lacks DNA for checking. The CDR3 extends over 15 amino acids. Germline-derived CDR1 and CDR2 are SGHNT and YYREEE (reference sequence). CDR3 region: CASSRLGTGDNEQFF. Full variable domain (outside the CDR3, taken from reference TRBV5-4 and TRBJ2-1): ETGVTQSPTHLIKTRGQQVTLRCSSQSGHNTVSWYQQALGQGPQFIFQYYREEENGRGNFPPRFSGLQFPNYSSELNVNALELDDSALYLCASSRLGTGDNEQFFGPGTRLTVL.

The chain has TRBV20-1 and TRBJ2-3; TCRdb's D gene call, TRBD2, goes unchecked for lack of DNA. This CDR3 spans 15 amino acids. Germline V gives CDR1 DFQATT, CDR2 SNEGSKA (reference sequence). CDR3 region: CSATRSGGDTDTQYF.

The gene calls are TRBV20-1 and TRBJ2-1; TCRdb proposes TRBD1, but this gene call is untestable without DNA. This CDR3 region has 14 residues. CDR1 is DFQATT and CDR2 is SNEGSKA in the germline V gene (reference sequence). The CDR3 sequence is CSAHPGQLYNEQFF.

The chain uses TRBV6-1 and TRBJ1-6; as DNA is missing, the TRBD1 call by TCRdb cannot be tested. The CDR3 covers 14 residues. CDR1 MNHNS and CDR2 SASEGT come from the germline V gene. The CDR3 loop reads CASSEVGQDSPLHF.